These 30 T cell receptor beta chains share one sample of origin, sequenced in a study of blood T cell repertoires in COVID-19. Some clones are missing from TCRdb's copy, which holds only in-frame ones; the method was immunoSEQ multiplex PCR. The repertoire holds over 300,000 clones, with approximately 88% as singletons. Sequences were obtained from peripheral blood. Every receptor here comes from a man aged 35 to 55 with acute or convalescent COVID-19.

This clone was observed a single time. V and J are TRBV7-2 and TRBJ2-7, with D unresolved. V shed 1 base and J shed 0 bases, with 13 bases lying between them. The length of the CDR3 is 16 residues. Per germline, CDR1 SGHTA and CDR2 FQGNSA. CDR3 sequence: CASSLVGPIASYEQYF. CDR3 bases: TGTGCCAGCAGCTTAGTCGGTCCTATTGCCTCCTACGAGCAGTACTTC.

CDR3 nucleotide sequence: TGTGCCAGCAGCGAAGACCCAGGGACCCAGTACTTC. Translated, it gives CASSEDPGTQYF. The chain links TRBV12-3 or TRBV12-4 to TRBJ2-5; D ambiguous. The CDR3 length is 12 residues. The V end was cut by 6 bases, the J end by 7 bases, with 12 bases between.

This clone was observed a handful of times. This sequence joins TRBV3-1 (or the pseudogene TRBV3-2) and TRBJ1-3; 7 bases agree with TRBD1. Germline assignment: CDR1 LGHDT and CDR2 YNNKEL (reference sequence). The CDR3 length is 15 residues. V was pared by 2 bases and J by 4 bases, with 5 bases of the junction left unmatched. The CDR3 DNA reads TGTGCCAGCAGCCAATTCCAGGGGGTAGGAAACACCATATATTTT. Amino acids: CASSQFQGVGNTIYF.

The V call is TRBV19, the J call TRBJ1-4; possible D gene TRBD1, 5 bases. CDR3 size: 15 residues. CDR1 is LNHDA, CDR2 SQIVND, per germline (reference sequence). The V gene lost 3 bases and the J gene lost 2 bases, with 10 bases spanning the gap. The CDR3 region is CASSMGRDTNEKLFF. Written as DNA, the CDR3 is TGTGCCAGTAGTATGGGCAGGGATACTAATGAAAAACTGTTTTTT.

The chain has TRBV5-1 and TRBJ1-2; the match to TRBD1 covers 8 bases. The CDR3 length is 13 residues. Germline V gene data show CDR1 as SGHRS and CDR2 as YFSETQ. J was trimmed by 8 bases and V by 2 bases; bases with no gene match: 5. The CDR3 is CASSFGQGIGYTF. CDR3 nucleotide sequence: TGCGCCAGCAGCTTCGGACAGGGTATCGGCTACACCTTC.

This chain links TRBV10-3 with TRBJ1-1; TRBD1 might be the D (5 bases). The germline gives CDR1 ENHRY, CDR2 SYGVKD. The CDR3 is 14 residues long. Between the trimmed V and J ends, which lost 3 bases and 1 base, there was a span of 9 bases. The chain's CDR3 is CAISDPDKNTEAFF. The CDR3 nucleotides are TGTGCCATCAGTGACCCGGACAAGAACACTGAAGCTTTCTTT.

The rearrangement uses TRBV6-5 and TRBJ2-7; possibly TRBD2 for D (6 bases). The V end was cut by 4 bases, the J end by 5 bases, with 9 bases between. This CDR3 is built from 12 residues. Germline CDR1 is MNHEY and CDR2 is SVGAGI. CDR3 loop: CASSSGENEQYF. CDR3 in DNA: TGTGCCAGCAGTTCGGGAGAGAACGAGCAGTACTTC.

V gene TRBV28 combines with J gene TRBJ2-3; 10 bases match TRBD1. Germline values: CDR1 MDHEN, CDR2 SYDVKM. The CDR3 sequence is 15 residues long. J lost 7 bases, V lost 5 bases, and 9 bases had no gene match. This CDR3 reads CASSPSGTGDHTQYF. The CDR3 coding sequence is TGTGCCAGCAGTCCCTCCGGGACAGGGGATCATACGCAGTATTTT.

The rearrangement joins TRBV9 to TRBJ2-7; D unresolved. Between the trimmed V and J ends, which lost 0 bases and 3 bases, there was a span of 10 bases. The CDR3 is 14 residues long. The germline V gene encodes CDR1 SGDLS and CDR2 YYNGEE. The CDR3 DNA reads as TGTGCCAGCAGCGTAGCCGGTTCAAACTACGAGCAGTACTTC. The encoded protein is CASSVAGSNYEQYF.

The chain couples TRBV28 to TRBJ1-1; the D is unclear. Germline CDR1 MDHEN, CDR2 SYDVKM. V lost 3 bases to trimming and J lost 8 bases, with 13 bases between them. The CDR3 has 13 amino acids. CDR3 region: CASSLGSLTEAFF. CDR3 nucleotide sequence: TGTGCCAGCAGTTTGGGTAGCCTTACCGAAGCTTTCTTT.

This chain links TRBV9 with TRBJ2-3; D unclear. The germline V and J ends were trimmed by 0 bases and 0 bases, with 11 bases remaining between them. The CDR3 runs 16 residues. The germline V gene encodes CDR1 SGDLS and CDR2 YYNGEE. CDR3 nucleotides: TGTGCCAGCAGCGTAGATGTTGGAGATAGCACAGATACGCAGTATTTT. Protein: CASSVDVGDSTDTQYF.

The rearrangement joins TRBV27 to TRBJ1-6; weak D call: TRBD1 (6 bases). CDR3 length: 15 amino acids. The ends were cut back, 5 bases at V and 4 bases at J, with 12 bases in the middle. In germline, CDR1 is MNHEY, CDR2 SMNVEV (reference sequence). The CDR3 sequence is CASSIVGGYNSPLHF. Written as DNA, the CDR3 is TGTGCCAGCAGTATAGTAGGGGGTTATAATTCACCCCTCCACTTT.

The chain combines TRBV11-2 with TRBJ1-3; 8 nucleotides align to TRBD1. With V trimmed by 4 bases and J by 3 bases, 5 bases remained unmatched. Germline V gene data show CDR1 as SGHAT and CDR2 as FQNNGV. This CDR3 has 15 amino acids. In DNA form, the CDR3 reads TGTGCCAGCAGCTCCAGGGGGCTTAGTGGAAACACCATATATTTT. Translation: CASSSRGLSGNTIYF.

The chain is built from TRBV27 and TRBJ2-5; 9 bases are shared with TRBD2. The CDR3 runs 15 residues. The germline V gene encodes CDR1 MNHEY and CDR2 SMNVEV (reference sequence). With 3 bases clipped from V and 2 bases from J, the junction kept 4 bases outside the gene matches. CDR3 sequence: CASSFWREGQETQYF. The CDR3 DNA reads as TGTGCCAGCAGTTTTTGGCGGGAGGGACAAGAGACCCAGTACTTC.

This sequence joins TRBV5-1 and TRBJ1-2; no definite D call. V was pared by 4 bases and J by 2 bases, with 15 bases between. The CDR3 length is 15 residues. Germline V CDR1 and CDR2: SGHRS, YFSETQ. The CDR3 here is CASSLGRGPNYGYTF. The CDR3 DNA sequence: TGCGCCAGCAGCCTTGGTAGAGGCCCCAACTATGGCTACACCTTC. The variable domain in full, with the rest retrieved from reference TRBV5-1 and TRBJ1-2, is KAGVTQTPRYLIKTRGQQVTLSCSPISGHRSVSWYQQTPGQGLQFLFEYFSETQRNKGNFPGRFSGRQFSNSRSEMNVSTLELGDSALYLCASSLGRGPNYGYTFGSGTRLTVV.

The CDR3 spells CATDRGLGTGELFF. The CDR3 DNA sequence: TGTGCGACCGACAGGGGGCTAGGGACCGGGGAGCTGTTTTTT. V is TRBV6-5 and J is TRBJ2-2; 10 nucleotides match TRBD1. This CDR3 spans 14 amino acids. Per the germline V gene, CDR1 is MNHEY and CDR2 is SVGAGI.

The sample holds a few counts of this clone. This chain joins TRBV3-1 (or the pseudogene TRBV3-2) and TRBJ1-1; D may be TRBD1 (5 bases). Trimming pared 1 base from V and 4 bases from J, leaving 10 bases between. Germline V lookup: CDR1 LGHDT, CDR2 YNNKEL (reference sequence). This CDR3 is built from 14 residues. Here the CDR3 reads CASSQVQGGTEAFF. Written as DNA, the CDR3 is TGTGCCAGCAGCCAAGTTCAGGGAGGCACTGAAGCTTTCTTT.

The rearrangement uses TRBV28 and TRBJ2-5, with 11 bases aligning to TRBD2. CDR1 and CDR2 (germline): MDHEN, SYDVKM. V dropped 5 bases and J dropped 3; count of bases not matched to a gene: 2. The CDR3 is 14 amino acids. This CDR3 is CASSPGLAEETQYF. The CDR3 nucleotides are TGTGCCAGCAGTCCGGGACTAGCGGAAGAGACCCAGTACTTC.

The chain's CDR3 is CAISEGDRRYGYTF. CDR3 DNA: TGTGCCATCAGTGAGGGGGACAGGAGGTATGGCTACACCTTC. The chain links TRBV10-3 to TRBJ1-2; 8 nucleotides align to TRBD1. V shed 2 bases, J shed 5 bases, and the junction held 4 bases outside the gene matches. The CDR3 sequence is 14 residues long. CDR1 is ENHRY and CDR2 is SYGVKD in the germline V gene.

The chain couples TRBV11-2 to TRBJ2-5; D remains ambiguous. Looked up from germline, CDR1 is SGHAT and CDR2 is FQNNGV. Trimming shortened V by 5 bases and J by 4 bases, and 11 bases separated the two germline ends. The CDR3 loop spans 13 amino acids. Here the CDR3 reads CASSIAPGETQYF. CDR3 in DNA: TGTGCCAGCAGCATAGCCCCAGGAGAGACCCAGTACTTC.

V and J are TRBV19 and TRBJ1-2; the D gene is possibly TRBD1 (5 bases). V lost 7 bases and J lost 0, with 12 bases in between. This CDR3 has 14 amino acids. Germline V gene data show CDR1 as LNHDA and CDR2 as SQIVND (reference sequence). The CDR3: CASNAGRTNYGYTF. The CDR3 coding sequence is TGTGCCAGTAACGCGGGACGCACTAACTATGGCTACACCTTC.

This chain joins TRBV4-1 and TRBJ2-7; possibly TRBD1 for D (6 bases). The ends were cut back, 1 base at V and 3 bases at J, with 10 bases in the middle. The V gene's germline CDR1 is MGHRA and CDR2 YSYEKL. The CDR3 runs 14 residues. The CDR3 reads CASSQGQVYYEQYF. The CDR3 bases are TGCGCCAGCAGCCAAGGACAGGTATACTACGAGCAGTACTTC.

This clone came up once. This rearrangement joins TRBV19 to TRBJ1-1; no clear D. This CDR3 region has 13 residues. Deletions cut 3 bases from V and 1 base from J, with 6 bases between. Germline CDR1 and CDR2: LNHDA and SQIVND (reference sequence). The CDR3 is CASSIEGNTEAFF. The CDR3 region has the DNA TGTGCCAGTAGTATCGAGGGGAACACTGAAGCTTTCTTT.

The chain is built from TRBV11-3 and TRBJ1-2, with D possibly being TRBD1 (5 bases). Germline V gene lookup returns CDR1 SGHNT and CDR2 YENEEA. Trimming removed 6 bases at V and 0 bases at J, with 14 bases between. The CDR3 spans 15 residues. The DNA of the CDR3 is TGTGCCAGCAGGTCCCAATGGGGCCCTAACTATGGCTACACCTTC. Its protein is CASRSQWGPNYGYTF.

The chain combines TRBV18 with TRBJ2-7, with 10 bases identical to TRBD2. The CDR3 has 16 residues. V lost 3 bases, J lost 3 bases, and 8 bases stayed unmatched. Germline-derived CDR1 and CDR2 are KGHSH and LQKENI. This chain's CDR3 is CASSPNLAGGGYEQYF. In DNA form, the CDR3 reads TGTGCCAGCTCACCCAACTTAGCGGGAGGTGGCTACGAGCAGTACTTC. Full variable domain (missing parts from reference TRBV18 and TRBJ2-7): NAGVMQNPRHLVRRRGQEARLRCSPMKGHSHVYWYRQLPEEGLKFMVYLQKENIIDESGMPKERFSAEFPKEGPSILRIQQVVRGDSAAYFCASSPNLAGGGYEQYFGPGTRLTVT.

The CDR3 protein is CASSLKVYSSYEQYF. Here the CDR3 DNA reads TGTGCCAGCAGCCTAAAAGTTTATAGCTCCTACGAGCAGTACTTC. The chain employs TRBV7-8 and TRBJ2-7; D not certain. V lost 5 bases and J 0 bases, leaving 14 bases between the germline ends. Germline CDR1 is SGHVS and CDR2 is FQNEAQ. This CDR3 is built from 15 residues.

This clone came up once. This chain joins TRBV12-3 or TRBV12-4 and TRBJ1-5, with D perhaps matching TRBD1 (5 bases). Trimming left V 0 bases short and J 6 bases short, with 6 bases between. The CDR3 loop spans 13 amino acids. The CDR3 spells CASSLAQGQPQHF. As DNA, the CDR3 is TGTGCCAGCAGTTTAGCGCAGGGTCAGCCCCAGCATTTT.

Written as DNA, the CDR3 is TGCGCCAGCAGTCCTGGGGTTATTCGGGCGGGAGGACAAGAGACCCAGTACTTC. Amino acids: CASSPGVIRAGGQETQYF. The chain uses TRBV5-1 and TRBJ2-5, with TRBD2 matching 8 bases. The CDR3 runs 18 residues. After removal of 5 bases from V and 2 bases from J, the junction contained 17 bases not matched to a gene. In germline, CDR1 is SGHRS, CDR2 YFSETQ. Using reference TRBV5-1 and TRBJ2-5 for the parts outside the CDR3, the full variable domain is KAGVTQTPRYLIKTRGQQVTLSCSPISGHRSVSWYQQTPGQGLQFLFEYFSETQRNKGNFPGRFSGRQFSNSRSEMNVSTLELGDSALYLCASSPGVIRAGGQETQYFGPGTRLLVL.

The chain employs TRBV7-9 and TRBJ2-7; D is possibly TRBD1 (7 bases). There are 12 residues in the CDR3. Trimming cost V 8 bases and J 3 bases, with 11 bases left between them. CDR1 and CDR2 (germline): SEHNR, FQNEAQ (reference sequence). The CDR3 region has the DNA TGTGCCAGCGGCGGGGACAGCTACGAGCAGTACTTC. Translating gives CASGGDSYEQYF.

V gene TRBV20-1 combines with J gene TRBJ1-1, with D tentatively TRBD1 (6 bases). Trimming took off 3 bases at V and 5 bases at J, with 13 bases between the two ends. CDR1 and CDR2 from the germline V gene are DFQATT and SNEGSKA (reference sequence). This CDR3 region has 13 residues. The CDR3 here is CSASKGQGTEAFF. CDR3 sequence (DNA): TGCAGTGCTAGTAAAGGTCAGGGGACTGAAGCTTTCTTT.